The 28 T cell receptor beta chains in this list originate from one sample, sequenced in a study of cytomegalovirus exposure and HLA in healthy donors (dated by TCRdb to about 2017). The library was generated by the immunoSEQ multiplex PCR assay. TCRdb retrieved this table from immuneACCESS and kept in-frame rearrangements only. Not all clones are present; in checked studies, unresolved V genes account for under half, and no reason is known for the remainder. The sample table shows 150,000 to 200,000 clones, and about nine tenths are seen once. 4.2% of the sample rests with the top ten. The sample was PBMCs. These receptors all come from a young man in good health and CMV-seropositive.

The chain couples TRBV18 to TRBJ2-1; D possibly corresponds to TRBD1 (8 bases). The V gene's germline CDR1 is KGHSH and CDR2 LQKENI. V lost 4 bases and J lost 3, with 16 bases in between. The CDR3 contains 16 residues. The CDR3 bases are TGTGCCAGCTCACGCGGCAACAGGGGGGGCTACAATGAGCAGTTCTTC. This encodes CASSRGNRGGYNEQFF.

The genes are TRBV28 and TRBJ2-3; the match to TRBD2 covers 9 bases. This CDR3 spans 18 amino acids. In germline, CDR1 is MDHEN, CDR2 SYDVKM. V trimming: 3 bases; J trimming: 0 bases; junction bases outside the gene matches: 10. CDR3 sequence: CASSLPGLALRSTDTQYF. In nucleotides, the CDR3 is TGTGCCAGCAGTTTGCCGGGACTAGCTTTACGTAGCACAGATACGCAGTATTTT.

This clone was seen only a few times. V usage is TRBV9 and J usage is TRBJ1-2, with 8 bases fitting TRBD1. V lost 0 bases, J lost 7 bases, and 2 bases stayed unmatched. The CDR3 consists of 13 residues. Germline lookup yields CDR1 SGDLS and CDR2 YYNGEE. CDR3 in DNA: TGTGCCAGCAGCGTAGTAACAGGGGGTGGCTACACCTTC. This codes for CASSVVTGGGYTF. The full variable domain, rest sourced from reference TRBV9 and TRBJ1-2, is DSGVTQTPKHLITATGQRVTLRCSPRSGDLSVYWYQQSLDQGLQFLIQYYNGEERAKGNILERFSAQQFPDLHSELNLSSLELGDSALYFCASSVVTGGGYTFGSGTRLTVV.

V is TRBV7-6 and J is TRBJ2-7; D perhaps matches TRBD1 (5 bases). Germline CDR1 is SGHVS and CDR2 is FNYEAQ. This CDR3 contains 16 residues. The V end lost 1 base, the J end lost 0 bases, and 13 bases lay between the germline ends. DNA of the CDR3: TGTGCCAGCAGCTTAGGAGAGGACACGCTCTCCTACGAGCAGTACTTC. Translation gives CASSLGEDTLSYEQYF.

The CDR3 protein is CASSPGSGGGNEQYF. Written as DNA, the CDR3 is TGTGCCAGCTCACCAGGTTCGGGCGGGGGCAACGAGCAGTACTTC. This rearrangement joins TRBV18 to TRBJ2-7; possible D gene TRBD2, 7 bases. Trimming shortened V by 2 bases and J by 5 bases, and 16 bases separated the two germline ends. Germline V gene lookup returns CDR1 KGHSH and CDR2 LQKENI. The CDR3 length is 15 residues.

The chain couples TRBV4-2 to TRBJ2-2, with D tentatively TRBD1 (5 bases). The CDR3 runs 13 residues. CDR1 is LGHNA, CDR2 YNFKEQ, per germline. Trimming cost V 11 bases and J 0 bases, with 10 bases left between them. CDR3 amino acids: CAVTDANTGELFF. CDR3 sequence (DNA): TGTGCCGTGACAGACGCGAACACCGGGGAGCTGTTTTTT.

This clone has ten or more counts. The V gene is TRBV6-4, the J gene TRBJ2-3; TRBD2 agrees at 9 bases. Trimming took 3 bases from V and 6 from J; bases not matched to a gene: 4. CDR1 is MRHNA, CDR2 SNTAGT, per germline. This CDR3 has 14 residues. The CDR3, as DNA: TGTGCCAGCAGTGATTCGAGCGGGAGGGATACGCAGTATTTT. Protein product: CASSDSSGRDTQYF.

The V and J genes are TRBV6-1 and TRBJ2-1; a weak D match, TRBD2 (5 bases). With 0 bases removed from V and 0 bases from J, the gap between germline ends came to 12 bases. This CDR3 has 17 residues. CDR1 and CDR2 (germline): MNHNS, SASEGT. The CDR3 DNA follows: TGTGCCAGCAGTGAAGCGACCTCGGGGAGCTCCTACAATGAGCAGTTCTTC. Translation: CASSEATSGSSYNEQFF.

The chain joins TRBV7-3 to TRBJ2-2; D uncertain. V dropped 0 bases and J dropped 5 bases, with 4 bases sitting between them. This CDR3 spans 13 amino acids. Germline assignment: CDR1 SGHTA and CDR2 FQGTGA. CDR3 region: CASSLTPTGELFF. The CDR3 DNA reads as TGTGCCAGCAGCTTAACCCCAACCGGGGAGCTGTTTTTT.

This chain connects TRBV11-2 to TRBJ2-7, with 8 bases identical to TRBD2. Germline V gives CDR1 SGHAT, CDR2 FQNNGV. The CDR3 has 15 amino acids. V lost 3 bases to trimming and J lost 0 bases; unmatched junction nucleotides: 4. In DNA, the CDR3 is TGTGCCAGCAGCTTGAATAGCGGGGCCTCCTACGAGCAGTACTTC. Translated, it gives CASSLNSGASYEQYF.

Points on this clone: The junction departs from germline at one end; a sequencing error may be responsible. CDR3 sequence reads: CASSLFGRPERYF. As DNA, the CDR3 is TGTGCCAGCAGTTTATTTGGGAGGCCAGAGCGGTACTTC. V and J are TRBV28 and TRBJ2-7; the D gene is possibly TRBD2 (6 bases). This CDR3 has 13 residues. CDR1 is MDHEN and CDR2 is SYDVKM in the germline V gene.

The chain uses TRBV18 and TRBJ1-1, with 8 bases aligning to TRBD1. With 7 bases clipped from V and 0 bases from J, the junction kept 7 bases outside the gene matches. From germline, CDR1 is KGHSH and CDR2 LQKENI. This CDR3 is built from 15 residues. The CDR3 sequence is CASLGTGGVNTEAFF. The CDR3 coding sequence is TGTGCCAGCTTAGGTACAGGGGGTGTGAACACTGAAGCTTTCTTT.

V and J are TRBV25-1 and TRBJ2-7; D perhaps matches TRBD1 (6 bases). From germline, CDR1 is MGHDK and CDR2 SYGVNS. Trimming removed 0 bases from V and 6 bases from J, with 9 bases in between. The CDR3 runs to 13 residues. The CDR3 DNA is TGTGCCAGCAGTGAATATCAGGGGCTCGAGCAGTACTTC. Its translation: CASSEYQGLEQYF.

The chain joins TRBV11-2 to TRBJ1-1; D may be TRBD1 (5 bases). Trimming removed 1 base at V and 6 bases at J, with 12 bases between. The CDR3 loop spans 14 amino acids. Germline V gene lookup returns CDR1 SGHAT and CDR2 FQNNGV. The CDR3 nucleotides read TGTGCCAGCAGCTTAGTTAGTGGGGCGGCTGAAGCTTTCTTT. The encoded protein is CASSLVSGAAEAFF.

This clone was counted between two and nine times. The rearrangement links TRBV28 to TRBJ2-2; D is unclear. V was shortened by 4 bases and J by 3 bases, with 3 bases between the two germline ends. Germline CDR1 MDHEN, CDR2 SYDVKM. This CDR3 contains 12 residues. CDR3 region: CASSSDTGELFF. The CDR3 DNA is TGTGCCAGCAGTTCAGACACCGGGGAGCTGTTTTTT.

The count of this clone is one. This chain uses TRBV25-1 with TRBJ2-2; the D is unclear. The CDR3 runs 13 residues. Trimming cost V 8 bases and J 6 bases, with 13 bases left between them. Per the germline V gene, CDR1 is MGHDK and CDR2 is SYGVNS. CDR3 DNA sequence: TGTGCCAGCCATCGAGCCGGGTCCGGGGAGCTGTTTTTT. Its protein is CASHRAGSGELFF.

This chain joins TRBV2 and TRBJ2-5; 8 positions agree with TRBD2. V was pared by 6 bases and J by 2 bases, with 2 bases of the junction left unmatched. Germline V CDR1 and CDR2: SNHLY, FYNNEI. This CDR3 is 13 amino acids long. The chain's CDR3 is CASRRLAQETQYF. The DNA of the CDR3 is TGTGCCAGCAGACGACTAGCGCAAGAGACCCAGTACTTC.

The chain has TRBV7-9 and TRBJ2-7; D is undetermined. The ends were cut back, 2 bases at V and 6 bases at J, with 5 bases in the middle. Per the germline V gene, CDR1 is SEHNR and CDR2 is FQNEAQ (reference sequence). The CDR3 runs to 11 residues. CDR3 protein: CASSLRFEQYF. CDR3 bases: TGTGCCAGCAGCTTACGTTTCGAGCAGTACTTC.

Only one count was recorded for this clone. The chain carries TRBV28 and TRBJ2-2; D may be TRBD1 (6 bases). The germline gives CDR1 MDHEN, CDR2 SYDVKM. V lost 6 bases and J 3 bases, leaving 14 bases between the germline ends. This CDR3 has 15 amino acids. The CDR3 DNA sequence: TGTGCCAGCAGAACACAGGGAATAGACACCGGGGAGCTGTTTTTT. Translated, it gives CASRTQGIDTGELFF.

This clone has just one count. The chain combines TRBV28 with TRBJ2-1; TRBD2 aligns across 10 bases. Germline V lookup: CDR1 MDHEN, CDR2 SYDVKM. This CDR3 contains 15 residues. This CDR3 reads CSPPPTSGEYNEQFF. CDR3 bases: TGTTCGCCACCCCCTACTAGCGGGGAGTACAATGAGCAGTTCTTC.

The rearrangement uses TRBV7-8 and TRBJ1-5; 11 bases map to TRBD1. Germline lookup yields CDR1 SGHVS and CDR2 FQNEAQ. V gave up 1 base and J gave up 7 bases; unmatched junction bases: 3. This CDR3 contains 15 residues. The CDR3: CASSLGDRGNQPQHF. CDR3 DNA: TGTGCCAGCAGCTTAGGGGACAGGGGGAACCAGCCCCAGCATTTT.

The sample holds many counts of this clone. The chain couples TRBV27 to TRBJ2-7; 10 positions match TRBD1. The CDR3 runs 15 residues. Unmatched junction bases numbered 5, after V lost 3 bases and J lost 3 bases. The germline V gene has CDR1 MNHEY and CDR2 SMNVEV (reference sequence). The CDR3 DNA reads as TGTGCCAGCAGTTTTACCGGGACAGGGGACTACGAGCAGTACTTC. It is translated as CASSFTGTGDYEQYF.

The sample holds a few counts of this clone. The chain has TRBV28 and TRBJ2-7; D perhaps matches TRBD2 (6 bases). V was clipped by 10 bases and J by 6 bases, with 13 bases between them. The germline gives CDR1 MDHEN, CDR2 SYDVKM. The CDR3 runs to 11 residues. CDR3 sequence reads: CAIGGRREQYF. The CDR3 DNA is TGTGCCATTGGAGGGAGGCGCGAGCAGTACTTC.

The chain uses TRBV19 and TRBJ1-5, with 7 bases that match TRBD1. Germline V gene sequence: CDR1 LNHDA, CDR2 SQIVND (reference sequence). The CDR3 runs 15 residues. Trimming cost V 3 bases and J 7 bases; bases outside gene matches: 9. The CDR3 loop reads CASSISEQGYQPQHF. CDR3 DNA sequence: TGTGCCAGTAGTATTTCAGAACAGGGGTACCAGCCCCAGCATTTT.

The chain has TRBV2 and TRBJ2-3; perhaps TRBD2 as D (6 bases). There are 14 residues in the CDR3. Germline V gene lookup returns CDR1 SNHLY and CDR2 FYNNEI. Trimming left V 7 bases short and J 1 base short, with 12 bases between. The CDR3 sequence: CASNKASGTDTQYF. The CDR3 DNA reads TGTGCCAGCAACAAGGCTAGCGGCACAGATACGCAGTATTTT.

The chain links TRBV6-5 to TRBJ1-3; weak D call: TRBD1 (6 bases). The CDR3 has 16 amino acids. CDR1 and CDR2 from the germline V gene are MNHEY and SVGAGI. The germline V and J ends were trimmed by 2 bases and 3 bases, with 14 bases remaining between them. This CDR3 is CASSYASRGFGNTIYF. The CDR3 DNA reads as TGTGCCAGCAGTTACGCGAGCAGGGGCTTTGGAAACACCATATATTTT.

This chain links TRBV6-1 with TRBJ1-5; 9 bases agree with TRBD1. V was clipped by 4 bases and J by 5 bases; unmatched bases: 3. Per germline, CDR1 MNHNS and CDR2 SASEGT. The CDR3 contains 14 residues. The CDR3 sequence: CASSGQGGDQPQHF. The CDR3 nucleotides are TGTGCCAGCAGTGGACAGGGGGGGGATCAGCCCCAGCATTTT.

V gene TRBV7-9 combines with J gene TRBJ2-3, with 10 bases identical to TRBD2. Germline V gene lookup returns CDR1 SEHNR and CDR2 FQNEAQ (reference sequence). The CDR3 length is 18 residues. The ends lost 2 bases at V and 2 bases at J; junction bases unmatched: 10. In nucleotides, the CDR3 is TGTGCCAGCAGCTTACCCCTCGAGCGGGAGGGCCCCACAGATACGCAGTATTTT. The encoded protein is CASSLPLEREGPTDTQYF.